The rows below give T cell receptor beta chains drawn from one sample of a study of T cells in Graves' hyperthyroidism and ophthalmopathy. Each CDR3 protein is one row after TCRdb ran MiXCR on the multiplex PCR reads. The sample shows roughly 700,000 distinct CDR3 sequences, 12% to 15% of them seen only once. Sequenced material: blood. These TCRs come from a woman aged 18-30 years with Graves' hyperthyroidism. The CDR3 runs from the conserved cysteine through the conserved F or W. D genes are given only for firm matches. The size field is filled for only some rows; it gives once, few, many or a size class.

j_call	d_call	cdr3_length	clone_size	v_call	cdr3_aa	cdr3_nt
TRBJ1-1	.	16	many	TRBV10-3	CAIRSGTYGRDTEAFF	TGTGCCATCAGATCCGGGACCTACGGACGGGACACTGAAGCTTTCTTT
TRBJ1-5	TRBD1	16	few	TRBV20-1	CSASLSGQGGWQPQHF	TGCAGTGCATCCCTAAGCGGACAGGGAGGTTGGCAGCCCCAGCATTTT
TRBJ2-3	TRBD2	14	.	TRBV12-3/TRBV12-4	CASIKAGAPDTQYF	TGTGCCAGCATTAAAGCGGGAGCACCAGATACGCAGTATTTT
TRBJ2-3	.	13	many	TRBV11-2	CASSFNGLNTQYF	TGTGCCAGCAGCTTTAATGGGCTTAATACGCAGTATTTT
TRBJ2-7	.	13	.	TRBV9	CASSESDRYEQYF	TGTGCCAGCAGCGAGTCGGACCGGTACGAGCAGTACTTC
TRBJ2-7	.	11	many	TRBV28	CASEGAYEQYF	TGTGCCAGCGAAGGGGCCTACGAGCAGTACTTC
TRBJ2-5	.	11	.	TRBV12-3/TRBV12-4	CASSNPGPGYF	TGTGCCAGCAGCAATCCGGGGCCTGGGTACTTC
TRBJ1-2	.	17	few	TRBV4-3	CASSPVRGSFGNYGYTF	TGCGCCAGCAGCCCCGTCAGGGGATCTTTTGGTAACTATGGCTACACCTTC
TRBJ1-1	.	15	many	TRBV13	CASSLEGERDTEAFF	TGTGCCAGCAGCTTAGAGGGGGAGAGGGACACTGAAGCTTTCTTT
TRBJ2-7	TRBD1	15	few	TRBV6-1	CASSGPRTGGSEQYF	TGTGCCAGCAGTGGCCCCAGGACAGGGGGGAGCGAGCAGTACTTC
TRBJ2-2	TRBD1	15	few	TRBV6-1	CASSRDRVETGELFF	TGTGCCAGCAGCCGGGACAGGGTGGAAACCGGGGAGCTGTTTTTT
TRBJ2-2	.	14	.	TRBV24-1	CATQGSDESGELFF	TGTGCCACCCAGGGGTCGGACGAATCCGGGGAGCTGTTTTTT
TRBJ2-3	TRBD2	16	few	TRBV14	CASSQSGGLYTDTQYF	TGTGCCAGCAGCCAAAGTGGGGGACTATACACAGATACGCAGTATTTT
TRBJ2-3	.	12	few	TRBV6-1	CASSSPIDTQYF	TGTGCCAGCAGTTCCCCGATAGATACGCAGTATTTT
TRBJ2-7	TRBD1	12	.	TRBV7-9	CASRSGTGEQYF	TGTGCCAGCAGATCCGGGACAGGCGAGCAGTACTTC
TRBJ2-1	.	12	many	TRBV7-2	CASSLAGVEQFF	TGTGCCAGCAGCTTAGCTGGGGTTGAGCAGTTCTTC
TRBJ2-1	TRBD1	14	few	TRBV24-1	CATSDPGQASEQFF	TGTGCCACCAGTGATCCGGGACAGGCCAGTGAGCAGTTCTTC
TRBJ2-5	.	15	.	TRBV9	CASSQAEGAQETQYF	TGTGCCAGCAGCCAGGCGGAGGGAGCCCAAGAGACCCAGTACTTC
TRBJ1-1	TRBD1	14	many	TRBV10-3	CAIRIGQGASEAFF	TGTGCCATCAGAATTGGACAGGGAGCCTCTGAAGCTTTCTTT
TRBJ2-7	TRBD2	18	.	TRBV4-3	CASSQETSGISFENEQYF	TGCGCCAGCAGCCAAGAGACTAGCGGGATCTCTTTCGAGAACGAGCAGTACTTC
TRBJ2-3	TRBD1	17	few	TRBV7-3	CASSLWAGTGGRDTQYF	TGTGCCAGCAGCTTATGGGCAGGGACAGGGGGTAGAGATACGCAGTATTTT
TRBJ2-7	TRBD1	14	.	TRBV20-1	CSVEERTGSYEQYF	TGCAGTGTGGAGGAACGGACAGGGTCCTACGAGCAGTACTTC
TRBJ2-2	.	16	many	TRBV2	CASSDGQGVFTGELFF	TGTGCCAGCAGTGATGGGCAGGGTGTATTCACCGGGGAGCTGTTTTTT
TRBJ1-6	.	15	few	TRBV7-9	CASSLSAGDRSPLHF	TGTGCCAGCAGCTTATCGGCAGGGGATCGTTCACCCCTCCACTTT
TRBJ2-5	TRBD2	17	many	TRBV12-3/TRBV12-4	CASSLGGSGRGWETQYF	TGTGCCAGCAGTTTAGGGGGCAGCGGGAGGGGTTGGGAGACCCAGTACTTC